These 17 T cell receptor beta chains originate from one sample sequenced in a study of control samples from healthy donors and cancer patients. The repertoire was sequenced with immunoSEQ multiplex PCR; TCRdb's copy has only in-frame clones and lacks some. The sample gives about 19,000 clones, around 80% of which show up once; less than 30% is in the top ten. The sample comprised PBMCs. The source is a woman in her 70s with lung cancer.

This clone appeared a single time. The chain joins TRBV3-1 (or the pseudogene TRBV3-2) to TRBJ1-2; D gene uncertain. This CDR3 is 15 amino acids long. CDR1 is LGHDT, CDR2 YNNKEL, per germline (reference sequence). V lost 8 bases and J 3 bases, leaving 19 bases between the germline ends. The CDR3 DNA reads TGTGCCAGCTTTGATCCCGGGGAGCTGGACTATGGCTACACCTTC. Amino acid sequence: CASFDPGELDYGYTF.

Here the CDR3 reads CASSQNVGAGETQYF. CDR3 sequence (DNA): TGTGCCAGCAGCCAAAACGTAGGGGCGGGAGAGACCCAGTACTTC. This chain connects TRBV14 to TRBJ2-5, with D perhaps TRBD1 or TRBD2 (5 bases each). V lost 2 bases, J lost 4 bases, and 14 bases lay in between. The germline gives CDR1 SGHDN, CDR2 FVKESK. CDR3 size: 15 residues.

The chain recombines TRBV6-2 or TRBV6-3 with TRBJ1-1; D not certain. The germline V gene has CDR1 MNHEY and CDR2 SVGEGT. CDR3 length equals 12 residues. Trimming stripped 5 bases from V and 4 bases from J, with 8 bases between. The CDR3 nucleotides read TGTGCCAGCAGTCAATATCTCACTGAAGCTTTCTTT. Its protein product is CASSQYLTEAFF.

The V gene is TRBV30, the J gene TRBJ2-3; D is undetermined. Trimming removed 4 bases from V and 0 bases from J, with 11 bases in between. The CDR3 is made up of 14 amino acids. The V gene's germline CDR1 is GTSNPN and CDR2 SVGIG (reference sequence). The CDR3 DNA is TGTGCCTGGACCGCGCTGTCTAGCACAGATACGCAGTATTTT. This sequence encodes CAWTALSSTDTQYF.

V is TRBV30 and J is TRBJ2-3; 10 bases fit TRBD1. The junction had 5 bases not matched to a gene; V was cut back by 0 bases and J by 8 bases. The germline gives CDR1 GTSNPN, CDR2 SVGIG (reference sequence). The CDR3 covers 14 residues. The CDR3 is CAWSVRGDRGTQYF. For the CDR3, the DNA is TGTGCCTGGAGTGTAAGGGGGGACAGGGGTACGCAGTATTTT.

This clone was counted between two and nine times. The CDR3 reads CASSAQLYNEQFF. The DNA of the CDR3 is TGTGCCAGCAGTGCTCAGTTATACAATGAGCAGTTCTTC. V and J are TRBV2 and TRBJ2-1; D gene ambiguous. The germline V and J ends were trimmed by 4 bases and 4 bases, with 8 bases remaining between them. The CDR3 is made up of 13 amino acids. Germline CDR1 and CDR2: SNHLY and FYNNEI.

CDR3 sequence (DNA): TGTGCCATCTCCGGGCTAGCGGGAATCCCCTACGAGCAGTACTTC. The encoded protein is CAISGLAGIPYEQYF. This chain links TRBV7-9 with TRBJ2-7, with TRBD2 identical over 9 bases. The germline gives CDR1 SEHNR, CDR2 FQNEAQ (reference sequence). This CDR3 comprises 15 residues. J was trimmed by 2 bases and V by 10 bases; bases with no gene match: 12.

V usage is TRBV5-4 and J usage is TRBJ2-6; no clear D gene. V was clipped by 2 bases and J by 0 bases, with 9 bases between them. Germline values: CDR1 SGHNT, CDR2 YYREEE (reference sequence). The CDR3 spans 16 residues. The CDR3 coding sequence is TGTGCCAGCAGCTTCAGGAGAGACTCTGGGGCCAACGTCCTGACTTTC. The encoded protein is CASSFRRDSGANVLTF. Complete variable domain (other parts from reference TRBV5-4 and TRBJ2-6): ETGVTQSPTHLIKTRGQQVTLRCSSQSGHNTVSWYQQALGQGPQFIFQYYREEENGRGNFPPRFSGLQFPNYSSELNVNALELDDSALYLCASSFRRDSGANVLTFGAGSRLTVL.

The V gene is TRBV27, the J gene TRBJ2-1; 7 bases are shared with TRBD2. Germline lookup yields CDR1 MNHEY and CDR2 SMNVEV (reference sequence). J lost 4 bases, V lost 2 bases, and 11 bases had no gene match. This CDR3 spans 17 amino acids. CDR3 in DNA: TGTGCCAGCAGTTTACGGTCCGCTAGCGGACCATACAATGAGCAGTTCTTC. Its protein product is CASSLRSASGPYNEQFF.

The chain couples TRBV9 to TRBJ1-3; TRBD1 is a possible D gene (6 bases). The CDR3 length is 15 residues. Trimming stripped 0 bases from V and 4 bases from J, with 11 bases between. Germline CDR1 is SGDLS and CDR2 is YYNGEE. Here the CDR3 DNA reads TGTGCCAGCAGCGTAGAGGGGGGCCTCGGAAACACCATATATTTT. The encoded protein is CASSVEGGLGNTIYF.

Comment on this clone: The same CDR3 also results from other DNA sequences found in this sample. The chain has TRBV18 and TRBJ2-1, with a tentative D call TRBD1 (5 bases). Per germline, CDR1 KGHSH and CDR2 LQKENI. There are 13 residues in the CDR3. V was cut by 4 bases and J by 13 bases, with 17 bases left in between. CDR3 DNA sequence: TGTGCCAGCTCACTAGTACTGGGGCAGCCTCAGTTCTTC. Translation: CASSLVLGQPQFF.

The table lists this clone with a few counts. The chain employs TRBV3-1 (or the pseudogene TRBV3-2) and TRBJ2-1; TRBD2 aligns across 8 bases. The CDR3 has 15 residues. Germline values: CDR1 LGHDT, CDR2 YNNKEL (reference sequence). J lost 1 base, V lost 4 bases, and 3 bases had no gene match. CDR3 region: CASSPTSGSYNEQFF. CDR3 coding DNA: TGTGCCAGCAGCCCCACTAGCGGATCCTACAATGAGCAGTTCTTC.

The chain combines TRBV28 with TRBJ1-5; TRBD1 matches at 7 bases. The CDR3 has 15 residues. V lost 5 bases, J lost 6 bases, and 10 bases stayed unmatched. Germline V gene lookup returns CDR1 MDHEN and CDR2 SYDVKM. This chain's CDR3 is CASSPDREGGQPQHF. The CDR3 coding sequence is TGTGCCAGCAGTCCAGACAGGGAGGGAGGTCAGCCCCAGCATTTT.

The CDR3 region is CASSSLAGGETQYF. The CDR3 nucleotides read TGTGCCAGCAGCTCCTTAGCGGGAGGGGAGACCCAGTACTTC. This chain joins TRBV5-4 and TRBJ2-5, with 11 bases lining up with TRBD2. Per germline, CDR1 SGHNT and CDR2 YYREEE (reference sequence). The trim removed 3 bases at V and 5 bases at J, leaving 3 bases unmatched. The CDR3 has 14 residues.

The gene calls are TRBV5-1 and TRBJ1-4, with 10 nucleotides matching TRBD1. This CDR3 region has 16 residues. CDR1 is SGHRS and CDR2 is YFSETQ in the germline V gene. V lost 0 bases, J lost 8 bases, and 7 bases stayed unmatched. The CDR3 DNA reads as TGCGCCAGCAGCTTGGGACAGGGGGCCCACCCCGAAAAACTGTTTTTT. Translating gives CASSLGQGAHPEKLFF. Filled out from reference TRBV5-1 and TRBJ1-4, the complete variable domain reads KAGVTQTPRYLIKTRGQQVTLSCSPISGHRSVSWYQQTPGQGLQFLFEYFSETQRNKGNFPGRFSGRQFSNSRSEMNVSTLELGDSALYLCASSLGQGAHPEKLFFGSGTQLSVL.

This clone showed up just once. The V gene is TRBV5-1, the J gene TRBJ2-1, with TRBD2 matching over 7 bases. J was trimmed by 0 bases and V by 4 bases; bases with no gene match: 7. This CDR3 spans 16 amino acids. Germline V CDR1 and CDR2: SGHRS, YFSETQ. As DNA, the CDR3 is TGCGCCAGCAGCACCTCACTAGCGAGCTCCTACAATGAGCAGTTCTTC. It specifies CASSTSLASSYNEQFF.

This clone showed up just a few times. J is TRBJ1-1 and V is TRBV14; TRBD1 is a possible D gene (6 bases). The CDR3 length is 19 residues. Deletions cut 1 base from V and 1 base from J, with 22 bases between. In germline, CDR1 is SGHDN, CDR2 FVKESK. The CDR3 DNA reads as TGTGCCAGCAGCCAAGGATACGGGAGCACAGGGCGGAGGAACACTGAAGCTTTCTTT. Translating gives CASSQGYGSTGRRNTEAFF.